This T cell receptor (beta chain) was observed in a study of cytomegalovirus exposure and HLA in healthy donors. With 60 Vbeta and 13 Jbeta primers, the PCR was carried out. Repertoires were generated with immunoSEQ multiplex PCR, while TCRdb's copy carries only in-frame clones and drops some. The table records about 160,000 clones, roughly 80% of them present only once. Specimen: PBMCs. This receptor was identified in a female donor in good health and CMV-seronegative.

The CDR3 protein is CSVPQGTEAFF. CDR3 coding DNA: TGCAGCGTGCCACAGGGGACTGAAGCTTTCTTT. The J gene is TRBJ1-1, the V gene TRBV29-1; TRBD1 agrees at 7 bases. Trimming cost V 6 bases and J 5 bases; bases outside gene matches: 3. Germline V CDR1 and CDR2: SQVTM, ANQGSEA. CDR3 length: 11 residues. Supplemented by reference TRBV29-1 and TRBJ1-1, the full variable domain reads SAVISQKPSRDICQRGTSLTIQCQVDSQVTMMFWYRQQPGQSLTLIATANQGSEATYESGFVIDKFPISRPNLTFSTLTVSNMSPEDSSIYLCSVPQGTEAFFGQGTRLTVV.